This passage covers 32 T cell receptor beta chains from one sample sequenced in a study of T cells in Graves' hyperthyroidism and ophthalmopathy (dated by TCRdb to the late 2010s). Libraries were constructed by multiplex PCR. Sequencing instrument: Illumina HiSeq 2000. The TCR beta CDR3 regions were amplified from the RNA transcripts. The first round of RT-PCR for the TCR CDR3 was performed with the HTBI primer set and the Qiagen OneStep RT-PCR kit. TCRdb handled the public reads itself, with Q25 trimming in fastp and clone calling in MiXCR, and kept productive beta chains. Each entry is one CDR3 protein sequence, shown with its most common DNA and genes. Across this sample there are approximately 620,000 distinct CDR3 sequences, with approximately 13% seen only once. The ten largest clones take up more than 4.5% of the sample. Sequenced sample: blood. These receptors all stem from a woman in her thirties with Graves' hyperthyroidism that later progressed to Graves' ophthalmopathy.

This clonotype was recorded a few times. CDR3 region: CASAQGGSYNSPLHF. For the CDR3, the DNA is TGTGCCAGCGCACAGGGGGGCTCCTATAATTCACCCCTCCACTTT. The rearrangement links TRBV28 to TRBJ1-6; 8 positions match TRBD1. The CDR3 is 15 amino acids. V lost 8 bases to trimming and J lost 0 bases; unmatched junction nucleotides: 3. Germline CDR1 is MDHEN and CDR2 is SYDVKM.

This clonotype was seen at least ten times. This chain uses TRBV29-1 with TRBJ2-2; no clear D gene. Germline-derived CDR1 and CDR2 are SQVTM and ANQGSEA. The CDR3 loop spans 14 amino acids. Trimming cost V 1 base and J 5 bases, with 11 bases left between them. CDR3 loop: CSVEVQRWTGELFF. The CDR3 DNA reads TGCAGCGTTGAAGTTCAACGGTGGACCGGGGAGCTGTTTTTT.

Note on this clonotype: A much larger clone differs by one base, so this may be a read error. V is TRBV6-2 or TRBV6-3 and J is TRBJ2-7; D remains ambiguous. Germline CDR1 is MNHEY and CDR2 is SVGEGT. The CDR3 loop spans 14 amino acids. The ends were cut back, 4 bases at V and 0 bases at J, with 10 bases in the middle. The CDR3 DNA is TGTGCCAGCAGTTGGAACCCTTTCTCCTACGAGCAGTACTTC. Amino acid sequence: CASSWNPFSYEQYF.

V and J are TRBV6-2 or TRBV6-3 and TRBJ2-5; TRBD2 aligns across 15 bases. V shed 6 bases and J 5 bases; nucleotides not matched to a gene: 19. The CDR3 contains 20 residues. Germline values: CDR1 MNHEY, CDR2 SVGEGT. The CDR3: CASRLPPGLAGGFLRETQYF. The CDR3 DNA is TGTGCCAGCAGGCTTCCTCCGGGACTAGCGGGGGGTTTCCTTCGGGAGACCCAGTACTTC.

Details on this clonotype: An end of the junction differs from the germline gene, which may be a read error. The chain combines TRBV30 with TRBJ1-5, with 7 bases matching TRBD1. Germline CDR1 reads GTSNPN; CDR2 reads SVGIG (reference sequence). The CDR3 is 17 amino acids. CDR3 DNA sequence: TGTCCCTGGAGGAATCGGGACAGCCCCTATAGCAATCCGCCCCAGCATTTT. Translating gives CPWRNRDSPYSNPPQHF. The complete variable domain, with remaining parts taken from reference TRBV30 and TRBJ1-5, reads SQTIHQWPATLVQPVGSPLSLECTVEGTSNPNLYWYRQAAGRGLQLLFYSVGIGQISSEVPQNLSASRPQDRQFILSSKKLLLSDSGFYLCPWRNRDSPYSNPPQHFGDGTRLSIL.

As concerns this clonotype: One end of the junction fails to match germline, which may point to a read error. The chain links TRBV2 to TRBJ1-5, with no clear D. The CDR3 consists of 15 residues. Germline CDR1 and CDR2: SNHLY and FYNNEI. The chain's CDR3 is CASSVGRHSNQPHHF. Here the CDR3 DNA reads TGTGCCAGCAGTGTAGGCAGACATAGCAATCAGCCCCACCATTTT.

This clonotype was seen repeatedly, ten times or more. J is TRBJ2-3 and V is TRBV9, with unresolved D. With 0 bases removed from V and 0 bases from J, the gap between germline ends came to 11 bases. The CDR3 spans 16 residues. Germline V gene data show CDR1 as SGDLS and CDR2 as YYNGEE. CDR3 region: CASSVAYGRSTDTQYF. CDR3 DNA sequence: TGTGCCAGCAGCGTAGCTTACGGACGAAGCACAGATACGCAGTATTTT.

J is TRBJ1-1 and V is TRBV18, with 8 bases fitting TRBD1. With V trimmed by 2 bases and J by 3 bases, 8 bases remained unmatched. CDR1 KGHSH and CDR2 LQKENI come from the germline V gene. This CDR3 has 16 residues. The DNA for the CDR3 is TGTGCCAGCTCACCATCAGACAGGGGAGGCGACACTGAAGCTTTCTTT. Translating it yields CASSPSDRGGDTEAFF.

The V call is TRBV7-2, the J call TRBJ2-7; weak D call: TRBD2 (6 bases). Trimming left V 3 bases short and J 3 bases short, with 18 bases between. CDR1 and CDR2 from the germline V gene are SGHTA and FQGNSA. The CDR3 consists of 16 residues. CDR3 sequence: CASSFGLVAGLYEQYF. DNA of the CDR3: TGTGCCAGCAGCTTCGGCCTAGTTGCGGGGCTCTACGAGCAGTACTTC.

This clonotype was detected many times. CDR3 in DNA: TGTGCCAGCAGCCGAGAAGGATCCTACGAGCAGTACTTC. This translates into CASSREGSYEQYF. The chain couples TRBV7-9 to TRBJ2-7; D uncertain. Germline V gene lookup returns CDR1 SEHNR and CDR2 FQNEAQ (reference sequence). V was cut by 5 bases and J by 1 base, with 9 bases left in between. This CDR3 has 13 amino acids.

This clonotype occurred many times. The chain is built from TRBV20-1 and TRBJ2-1; 8 nucleotides match TRBD2. With V trimmed by 3 bases and J by 2 bases, 9 bases remained unmatched. Germline V lookup: CDR1 DFQATT, CDR2 SNEGSKA (reference sequence). The CDR3 consists of 16 residues. The CDR3 protein is CSASSPTSEPYNEQFF. CDR3 nucleotides: TGCAGTGCTAGTTCACCGACTAGCGAACCCTACAATGAGCAGTTCTTC.

This clonotype has at least ten counts. V and J are TRBV2 and TRBJ2-7, with D unclear. Germline V lookup: CDR1 SNHLY, CDR2 FYNNEI. The CDR3 covers 13 residues. V was clipped by 6 bases and J by 0 bases, with 9 bases between them. The CDR3 DNA reads TGTGCCAGCAGGGACCCAAGCTCCTACGAGCAGTACTTC. Translation: CASRDPSSYEQYF.

The rearrangement links TRBV12-3 or TRBV12-4 to TRBJ2-2, with 12 bases aligning to TRBD2. This CDR3 has 17 amino acids. Unmatched junction bases numbered 9, after V lost 4 bases and J lost 6 bases. CDR3 DNA sequence: TGTGCCAGCAGTTGGAGCGCTAGCGGGAGGGCCTCCGGGGAGCTGTTTTTT. It specifies CASSWSASGRASGELFF.

The CDR3 is CASSPTSGTGGTEAFF. The DNA for the CDR3 is TGTGCCAGTAGCCCTACCTCCGGGACAGGGGGCACTGAAGCTTTCTTT. The chain uses TRBV19 and TRBJ1-1; 11 bases are a match to TRBD1. CDR1 is LNHDA and CDR2 is SQIVND in the germline V gene (reference sequence). Trimming removed 6 bases from V and 4 bases from J; junction bases left unmatched: 10. CDR3 length: 16 amino acids.

This clonotype showed up many times. The chain has TRBV4-1 and TRBJ2-5; 9 positions match TRBD2. Trimming removed 2 bases from V and 2 bases from J; junction bases left unmatched: 3. The CDR3 is 15 residues long. Germline V lookup: CDR1 MGHRA, CDR2 YSYEKL. The CDR3 protein is CASSQLAGKQETQYF. DNA of the CDR3: TGCGCCAGCAGCCAACTAGCGGGAAAGCAAGAGACCCAGTACTTC.

This clonotype was seen more than once but under ten times. The rearrangement joins TRBV27 to TRBJ2-1, with D uncertain. Trimming shortened V by 5 bases and J by 7 bases, and 12 bases separated the two germline ends. CDR3 length: 13 residues. The V gene's germline CDR1 is MNHEY and CDR2 SMNVEV (reference sequence). DNA of the CDR3: TGTGCCAGCAGTCCGACACCTAGTAATGAGCAGTTCTTC. Its translation is CASSPTPSNEQFF.

V gene TRBV24-1 combines with J gene TRBJ2-7; D may be TRBD2 (6 bases). Germline V lookup: CDR1 KGHDR, CDR2 SFDVKD. With 7 bases removed from V and 7 bases from J, the gap between germline ends came to 13 bases. The CDR3 is 12 residues long. CDR3 bases: TGTGCCACCAGCCAACCGGGAGAAGAGCAGTACTTC. It codes for CATSQPGEEQYF.

The chain links TRBV7-9 to TRBJ2-1; no definite D call. V lost 4 bases to trimming and J lost 7 bases, with 5 bases between them. Germline V gene data show CDR1 as SEHNR and CDR2 as FQNEAQ (reference sequence). The CDR3 spans 11 residues. CDR3 residues: CASSSKNEQFF. CDR3 in DNA: TGTGCCAGCAGCTCAAAAAATGAGCAGTTCTTC.

This clonotype was seen at least ten times. The chain uses TRBV5-1 and TRBJ2-3; 8 nucleotides match TRBD1. Per the germline V gene, CDR1 is SGHRS and CDR2 is YFSETQ. The CDR3 runs to 12 residues. V trimming: 4 bases; J trimming: 6 bases; junction bases outside the gene matches: 1. The CDR3 bases are TGCGCCAGCAGCCGGGACAGGGATACGCAGTATTTT. Protein sequence: CASSRDRDTQYF.

Many counts were recorded for this clonotype. The chain links TRBV30 to TRBJ1-5, with D maybe TRBD1 (5 bases). Trimming took off 0 bases at V and 4 bases at J, with 10 bases between the two ends. Germline assignment: CDR1 GTSNPN and CDR2 SVGIG (reference sequence). The CDR3 runs to 14 residues. The CDR3 DNA follows: TGTGCCTGGAGTGTGGTCGGGGGAAATCAGCCCCAGCATTTT. This encodes CAWSVVGGNQPQHF.

This sequence joins TRBV20-1 and TRBJ2-7; 7 positions agree with TRBD1. The CDR3 covers 12 residues. Germline CDR1 reads DFQATT; CDR2 reads SNEGSKA (reference sequence). J lost 6 bases, V lost 0 bases, and 2 bases had no gene match. CDR3 bases: TGCAGTGCTAGAGATCGGGACAGCGAGCAGTACTTC. This gives the protein CSARDRDSEQYF.

This clonotype has ten or more counts. CDR3 DNA: TGTGCCAGCAGTTTCCTCGATCGGCACAATGAGCAGTTCTTC. It translates to CASSFLDRHNEQFF. The V and J genes are TRBV27 and TRBJ2-1; D gene uncertain. The CDR3 has 14 residues. V gave up 3 bases and J gave up 5 bases, with 11 bases separating them. CDR1 and CDR2 (germline): MNHEY, SMNVEV (reference sequence).

This clonotype has at least ten counts. This chain uses TRBV20-1 with TRBJ2-7; D is ambiguous. Germline V lookup: CDR1 DFQATT, CDR2 SNEGSKA (reference sequence). The CDR3 consists of 15 residues. Trimming pared 5 bases from V and 4 bases from J, leaving 21 bases between. CDR3 amino acids: CSALRVGSSLYEQYF. Here the CDR3 DNA reads TGCAGTGCTCTAAGGGTCGGATCCTCCCTTTACGAGCAGTACTTC.

The chain combines TRBV5-6 with TRBJ1-5; no clear D gene. The CDR3 is 16 amino acids. CDR1 and CDR2 (germline): SGHDT, YYEEEE. The V end lost 4 bases, the J end lost 4 bases, and 18 bases lay between the germline ends. The CDR3 DNA reads as TGTGCCAGCAGCCCCAACGGGCGCGGGCTGAATCAGCCCCAGCATTTT. Its translation: CASSPNGRGLNQPQHF.

This clonotype was detected many times. The chain is built from TRBV12-3 or TRBV12-4 and TRBJ2-5; 7 nucleotides line up with TRBD2. This CDR3 is built from 13 residues. The J segment lost 2 bases and the V segment lost 4 bases, leaving 1 base of the junction unmatched. This CDR3 reads CASSWGGQETQYF. CDR3 nucleotide sequence: TGTGCCAGCAGTTGGGGGGGGCAAGAGACCCAGTACTTC.

This clonotype was seen at least ten times. This sequence joins TRBV10-3 and TRBJ2-4, with 7 bases matching TRBD2. J was trimmed by 7 bases and V by 6 bases; bases with no gene match: 9. The CDR3 runs 14 residues. Germline loops: CDR1 ENHRY, CDR2 SYGVKD. The CDR3 region has the DNA TGTGCCATCAGCCCTCAGGGAGGGATCAACATTCAGTACTTC. Translation: CAISPQGGINIQYF.

Many counts were recorded for this clonotype. The genes are TRBV28 and TRBJ1-2; 8 positions agree with TRBD1. Looked up from germline, CDR1 is MDHEN and CDR2 is SYDVKM. The CDR3 extends over 14 amino acids. Trimming cost V 6 bases and J 4 bases; bases outside gene matches: 7. CDR3 protein: CASRIGQGTYGYTF. The CDR3 DNA is TGTGCCAGCAGGATTGGACAGGGCACCTATGGCTACACCTTC.

This clonotype was observed many times. This chain links TRBV7-2 with TRBJ2-5; D ambiguous. Deletions cut 1 base from V and 5 bases from J, with 23 bases between. CDR3 length: 18 amino acids. Per germline, CDR1 SGHTA and CDR2 FQGNSA. The CDR3 region is CASSLDGRYAATGETQYF. In nucleotides, the CDR3 is TGTGCCAGCAGCTTAGATGGAAGATACGCGGCCACCGGGGAGACCCAGTACTTC.

This chain joins TRBV6-5 and TRBJ2-5; D gene ambiguous. CDR3 length: 15 amino acids. Between the trimmed V and J ends, which lost 5 bases and 1 base, there was a span of 14 bases. The germline V gene encodes CDR1 MNHEY and CDR2 SVGAGI. CDR3 region: CASSSLADFQETQYF. DNA for the CDR3: TGTGCCAGCAGTAGCTTAGCAGATTTCCAAGAGACCCAGTACTTC.

This clonotype was seen ten or more times. The chain employs TRBV27 and TRBJ1-5; no reliable D call. The ends were cut back, 5 bases at V and 9 bases at J, with 14 bases in the middle. Germline values: CDR1 MNHEY, CDR2 SMNVEV (reference sequence). There are 13 residues in the CDR3. Written as DNA, the CDR3 is TGTGCCAGCAGTCCGAAGGTCCAAACGCCCCAGCATTTT. Translation gives CASSPKVQTPQHF.

This clonotype was observed at least ten times. The rearrangement uses TRBV28 and TRBJ2-2; D gene uncertain. This CDR3 comprises 16 residues. CDR1 is MDHEN, CDR2 SYDVKM, per germline. Trimming shortened V by 7 bases and J by 3 bases, and 18 bases separated the two germline ends. The CDR3 reads CASITSDEFYTGELFF. The CDR3 DNA reads TGTGCCAGCATTACCTCCGACGAGTTTTACACCGGGGAGCTGTTTTTT.

The sample holds many counts of this clonotype. The chain employs TRBV6-1 and TRBJ1-4; D is unclear. This CDR3 is built from 14 residues. Trimming took off 1 base at V and 6 bases at J, with 9 bases between the two ends. Germline V gene data show CDR1 as MNHNS and CDR2 as SASEGT. The DNA for the CDR3 is TGTGCCAGCAGTGAAGGGAGCGGGGATGAAAAACTGTTTTTT. Its translation is CASSEGSGDEKLFF.